The 30 T cell receptor beta chains below come from one sample, sequenced in a study of blood T cell repertoires in COVID-19. Using immunoSEQ multiplex PCR, the repertoire was profiled, and TCRdb retains in-frame clones only, with some absent. Altogether about 120,000 clones are present, around three quarters being singletons, with the ten largest covering about 6.8%. What was sequenced was peripheral blood. These receptors were collected from a man aged 65-85 years with acute or convalescent COVID-19.

The chain carries TRBV7-6 and TRBJ2-2, with D possibly being TRBD1 (6 bases). Trimming cost V 1 base and J 4 bases, with 7 bases left between them. There are 14 residues in the CDR3. Germline V gene data show CDR1 as SGHVS and CDR2 as FNYEAQ. CDR3 residues: CASSLGGPTGELFF. The CDR3 DNA is TGTGCCAGCAGCTTAGGGGGGCCCACCGGGGAGCTGTTTTTT.

V gene TRBV19 combines with J gene TRBJ1-3; D unclear. CDR1 LNHDA and CDR2 SQIVND come from the germline V gene (reference sequence). The CDR3 runs to 13 residues. Trimming took 6 bases from V and 0 from J, leaving 6 bases between them. The CDR3 coding sequence is TGTGCCAGTAGGTTAAACTCTGGAAACACCATATATTTT. It codes for CASRLNSGNTIYF.

In this sample, this clone turned up a few times. The rearrangement uses TRBV4-1 and TRBJ1-6, with no clear D. CDR1 MGHRA and CDR2 YSYEKL come from the germline V gene. The CDR3 contains 13 residues. V lost 1 base, J lost 7 bases, and 5 bases lay in between. The CDR3 nucleotides are TGCGCCAGCAGCCAAGGGCTCAATTCACCCCTCCACTTT. Its protein product is CASSQGLNSPLHF.

This sequence joins TRBV9 and TRBJ1-2, with 9 nucleotides matching TRBD1. CDR1 SGDLS and CDR2 YYNGEE come from the germline V gene. The CDR3 runs to 15 residues. V shed 5 bases, J shed 6 bases, and the junction held 11 bases outside the gene matches. The CDR3 loop reads CASSSTTGGVNGYTF. The CDR3 bases are TGTGCCAGCAGTTCCACTACAGGGGGCGTAAATGGCTACACCTTC.

CDR3 sequence (DNA): TGTGCCAGCAGCTTCGGGACAGGGAATACCTACGAGCAGTACTTC. It specifies CASSFGTGNTYEQYF. This chain links TRBV7-7 with TRBJ2-7; 9 positions agree with TRBD1. Per the germline V gene, CDR1 is SSHAT and CDR2 is FNYEAQ (reference sequence). V gave up 3 bases and J gave up 2 bases; unmatched junction bases: 5. The length of the CDR3 is 15 residues.

J is TRBJ2-5 and V is TRBV7-3; D might be TRBD1 (6 bases). The germline gives CDR1 SGHTA, CDR2 FQGTGA. This CDR3 is 13 amino acids long. V was clipped by 4 bases and J by 1 base, with 7 bases between them. CDR3 sequence: CASSSGAQETQYF. DNA of the CDR3: TGTGCCAGCAGCTCAGGGGCCCAAGAGACCCAGTACTTC.

The chain has TRBV30 and TRBJ1-5; 10 bases map to TRBD1. Germline assignment: CDR1 GTSNPN and CDR2 SVGIG (reference sequence). The CDR3 consists of 13 residues. With V trimmed by 8 bases and J by 7 bases, 8 bases remained unmatched. The CDR3 DNA reads TGTGCCGGAAGCGGGACAGGGGTGCAGCCCCAGCATTTT. It translates to CAGSGTGVQPQHF.

This clone was detected many times. The V call is TRBV4-1, the J call TRBJ2-7, with 8 bases fitting TRBD1. This CDR3 has 15 amino acids. J was trimmed by 0 bases and V by 6 bases; bases with no gene match: 7. Germline V gene sequence: CDR1 MGHRA, CDR2 YSYEKL. CDR3: CASSLSGGSSYEQYF. CDR3 nucleotides: TGCGCCAGCAGTCTTTCAGGGGGCTCCTCCTACGAGCAGTACTTC.

This clone has a handful of counts. The rearrangement uses TRBV5-6 and TRBJ2-7; TRBD2 matches 13 bases. Germline CDR1 SGHDT, CDR2 YYEEEE. Trimming at V came to 3 bases and at J to 2 bases, leaving 2 bases not matched to a gene. The CDR3 consists of 15 residues. Written as DNA, the CDR3 is TGTGCCAGCAGCTCCGGACTAGCGGGAGCCTACGAGCAGTACTTC. Translating it yields CASSSGLAGAYEQYF. Full variable domain (rest looked up from reference TRBV5-6 and TRBJ2-7): DAGVTQSPTHLIKTRGQQVTLRCSPKSGHDTVSWYQQALGQGPQFIFQYYEEEERQRGNFPDRFSGHQFPNYSSELNVNALLLGDSALYLCASSSGLAGAYEQYFGPGTRLTVT.

The chain is built from TRBV7-6 and TRBJ1-6; 7 nucleotides line up with TRBD1. V was pared by 5 bases and J by 4 bases, with 5 bases of the junction left unmatched. Germline assignment: CDR1 SGHVS and CDR2 FNYEAQ. The CDR3 spans 15 residues. The CDR3 region is CASSTQTGYNSPLHF. In DNA form, the CDR3 reads TGTGCCAGCAGCACCCAGACAGGGTATAATTCACCCCTCCACTTT.

The rearrangement joins TRBV18 to TRBJ1-5; TRBD1 might be the D (6 bases). The CDR3 runs to 15 residues. Trimming took off 3 bases at V and 9 bases at J, with 18 bases between the two ends. CDR1 is KGHSH, CDR2 LQKENI, per germline. The CDR3 sequence is CASSPRGQGPRPQHF. The CDR3 region has the DNA TGTGCCAGCTCACCGAGAGGCCAGGGGCCTCGGCCCCAGCATTTT. The entire variable domain, with the rest obtained from reference TRBV18 and TRBJ1-5, is as follows: NAGVMQNPRHLVRRRGQEARLRCSPMKGHSHVYWYRQLPEEGLKFMVYLQKENIIDESGMPKERFSAEFPKEGPSILRIQQVVRGDSAAYFCASSPRGQGPRPQHFGDGTRLSIL.

The gene calls are TRBV28 and TRBJ1-2; D call uncertain. V was cut by 7 bases and J by 13 bases, with 28 bases left in between. CDR1 is MDHEN, CDR2 SYDVKM, per germline. The CDR3 sequence is 15 residues long. The CDR3 sequence is CASTSTGEGWAVPTF. The CDR3 DNA reads TGTGCCAGCACCTCGACCGGGGAGGGATGGGCCGTCCCCACCTTC.

The count of this clone is one. The rearrangement joins TRBV5-4 to TRBJ2-1; TRBD1 is a possible D gene (5 bases). Per the germline V gene, CDR1 is SGHNT and CDR2 is YYREEE (reference sequence). V lost 0 bases, J lost 8 bases, and 6 bases lay in between. The CDR3 runs to 12 residues. The DNA of the CDR3 is TGTGCCAGCAGCTTGGCCAGGGATGAGCAGTTCTTC. This gives the protein CASSLARDEQFF.

The V gene is TRBV18, the J gene TRBJ1-6, with 7 bases aligning to TRBD1. J was trimmed by 10 bases and V by 0 bases; bases with no gene match: 9. Germline CDR1 is KGHSH and CDR2 is LQKENI. There are 16 residues in the CDR3. The CDR3 DNA reads as TGTGCCAGCTCACCACCGGCTGGACAGGACTGGTCACCCCTCCACTTT. Its translation is CASSPPAGQDWSPLHF.

The CDR3 bases are TGTGCCAGCAGCCCCAGGAACAGGGGAATCCTACTCTCTGGAAACACCATATATTTT. Protein: CASSPRNRGILLSGNTIYF. This chain uses TRBV11-2 with TRBJ1-3; 7 bases match TRBD1. This CDR3 has 19 amino acids. V trimming: 5 bases; J trimming: 0 bases; junction bases outside the gene matches: 16. CDR1 and CDR2 (germline): SGHAT, FQNNGV. Together with reference TRBV11-2 and TRBJ1-3, the CDR3 gives the full variable domain: EAGVAQSPRYKIIEKRQSVAFWCNPISGHATLYWYQQILGQGPKLLIQFQNNGVVDDSQLPKDRFSAERLKGVDSTLKIQPAKLEDSAVYLCASSPRNRGILLSGNTIYFGEGSWLTVV.

The chain is built from TRBV2 and TRBJ1-6; possible D gene TRBD1, 5 bases. V gave up 3 bases and J gave up 6 bases, with 12 bases separating them. Germline V gene lookup returns CDR1 SNHLY and CDR2 FYNNEI. The CDR3 runs 15 residues. CDR3 amino acids: CASSDRASLNSPLHF. CDR3 nucleotides: TGTGCCAGCAGTGACAGGGCCAGCCTTAATTCACCCCTCCACTTT.

This sequence joins TRBV13 and TRBJ2-2, with 11 bases that match TRBD2. This CDR3 is 16 amino acids long. The V and J ends lost 5 bases and 5 bases, in that order; junction bases with no gene match: 7. Germline CDR1 is PRHDT and CDR2 is FYEKMQ (reference sequence). For the CDR3, the DNA is TGTGCCAGCAGCGTAGCGGGGGGGCGAGGGACCGGGGAGCTGTTTTTT. It specifies CASSVAGGRGTGELFF.

This sequence joins TRBV2 and TRBJ1-5; 8 nucleotides line up with TRBD1. Germline assignment: CDR1 SNHLY and CDR2 FYNNEI. This CDR3 has 17 amino acids. V dropped 3 bases and J dropped 0; count of bases not matched to a gene: 7. In nucleotides, the CDR3 is TGTGCCAGCAGTGACCCTCCGGGACAGGATAGCAATCAGCCCCAGCATTTT. It is translated as CASSDPPGQDSNQPQHF.

The J gene is TRBJ2-7, the V gene TRBV19, with 10 positions matching TRBD1. V lost 3 bases, J lost 3 bases, and 2 bases stayed unmatched. Germline values: CDR1 LNHDA, CDR2 SQIVND (reference sequence). The CDR3 is made up of 14 amino acids. The CDR3 DNA reads as TGTGCCAGTAGTATTAGGACAGGGGGCTACGAGCAGTACTTC. The encoded protein is CASSIRTGGYEQYF. The complete variable domain, with remaining parts taken from reference TRBV19 and TRBJ2-7, reads DGGITQSPKYLFRKEGQNVTLSCEQNLNHDAMYWYRQDPGQGLRLIYYSQIVNDFQKGDIAEGYSVSREKKESFPLTVTSAQKNPTAFYLCASSIRTGGYEQYFGPGTRLTVT.

V is TRBV4-1 and J is TRBJ1-4; D is uncertain. Germline values: CDR1 MGHRA, CDR2 YSYEKL. This CDR3 region has 13 residues. V lost 1 base and J 14 bases, leaving 14 bases between the germline ends. CDR3 region: CASSQVVSEPLFF. The CDR3 coding sequence is TGCGCCAGCAGCCAAGTGGTGTCGGAGCCGCTGTTTTTT.

J is TRBJ2-1 and V is TRBV5-1; no clear D. The CDR3 has 15 residues. CDR1 and CDR2 (germline): SGHRS, YFSETQ. Trimming removed 0 bases at V and 0 bases at J, with 7 bases between. CDR3 protein: CASSLAQFSYNEQFF. CDR3 DNA sequence: TGCGCCAGCAGCTTGGCACAGTTCTCCTACAATGAGCAGTTCTTC.

This sequence joins TRBV7-2 and TRBJ1-6; a weak D match, TRBD1 (6 bases). The CDR3 runs 14 residues. Germline CDR1 and CDR2: SGHTA and FQGNSA. With 8 bases removed from V and 7 bases from J, the gap between germline ends came to 15 bases. The CDR3 DNA reads as TGTGCCAGCCAACAGGGAGCGCTGAATTCACCCCTCCACTTT. Protein sequence: CASQQGALNSPLHF.

The CDR3 loop reads CAWSVAGDTQYF. In nucleotides, the CDR3 is TGTGCCTGGAGTGTAGCGGGAGATACGCAGTATTTT. This chain uses TRBV30 with TRBJ2-3; possible D gene TRBD2, 6 bases. Trimming removed 0 bases from V and 5 bases from J, with 6 bases in between. The germline V gene encodes CDR1 GTSNPN and CDR2 SVGIG (reference sequence). The CDR3 is 12 amino acids.

The V and J genes are TRBV5-1 and TRBJ2-7; 9 bases map to TRBD2. CDR3 length: 14 residues. Trimming at V came to 4 bases and at J to 3 bases, leaving 5 bases not matched to a gene. The germline V gene encodes CDR1 SGHRS and CDR2 YFSETQ. This CDR3 reads CASSTFSGSYEQYF. Written as DNA, the CDR3 is TGCGCCAGCAGCACATTTAGCGGGAGCTACGAGCAGTACTTC.

V gene TRBV6-2 or TRBV6-3 combines with J gene TRBJ2-3; 13 bases are shared with TRBD2. The CDR3 runs 17 residues. Unmatched junction bases numbered 9, after V lost 5 bases and J lost 4 bases. From germline, CDR1 is MNHEY and CDR2 SVGEGT. The CDR3 sequence is CASSPTSGGAGPDTQYF. The CDR3 coding sequence is TGTGCCAGCAGTCCCACTAGCGGGGGGGCCGGGCCAGATACGCAGTATTTT.

The chain combines TRBV7-2 with TRBJ2-1; D perhaps matches TRBD2 (5 bases). The V gene lost 4 bases and the J gene lost 5 bases, with 15 bases spanning the gap. CDR3 size: 15 residues. Germline V lookup: CDR1 SGHTA, CDR2 FQGNSA. The CDR3, as DNA: TGTGCCAGCAGCTCCGGACTTCCTAAGAACAATGAGCAGTTCTTC. Its protein is CASSSGLPKNNEQFF.

The chain combines TRBV5-1 with TRBJ1-5, with D possibly matching TRBD1 (6 bases). This CDR3 is 15 amino acids long. Germline-derived CDR1 and CDR2 are SGHRS and YFSETQ. The V gene lost 0 bases and the J gene lost 5 bases, with 12 bases spanning the gap. CDR3 DNA sequence: TGCGCCAGCAGCTTGGAGGACAGCACCTATCAGCCCCAGCATTTT. This codes for CASSLEDSTYQPQHF.

Here the CDR3 DNA reads TGTGCCAGCAGAGCCGGGACATCCCACTATGGCTACACCTTC. Translated, it gives CASRAGTSHYGYTF. This chain joins TRBV2 and TRBJ1-2; D may be TRBD1 (6 bases). This CDR3 spans 14 amino acids. CDR1 is SNHLY and CDR2 is FYNNEI in the germline V gene. The V gene lost 6 bases and the J gene lost 3 bases, with 14 bases spanning the gap.

The gene calls are TRBV30 and TRBJ1-5, with D hard to call. The CDR3 loop spans 15 amino acids. Germline assignment: CDR1 GTSNPN and CDR2 SVGIG (reference sequence). V was shortened by 0 bases and J by 2 bases, with 11 bases between the two germline ends. In nucleotides, the CDR3 is TGTGCCTGGAGTGTACGCCGGGTGGGCAATCAGCCCCAGCATTTT. This codes for CAWSVRRVGNQPQHF.

The CDR3 DNA is TGCGCCAGCAGCCAAAGGGAGGGCGGCACAGATACGCAGTATTTT. Its translation: CASSQREGGTDTQYF. This chain links TRBV4-3 with TRBJ2-3, with 7 bases matching TRBD2. The CDR3 length is 15 residues. Unmatched junction bases numbered 3, after V lost 2 bases and J lost 1 base. CDR1 LGHNA and CDR2 YSLEER come from the germline V gene.